This is a list of T cell receptor beta chains from one sample in a study of T cells in Graves' hyperthyroidism and ophthalmopathy. From the multiplex PCR reads, TCRdb called clonotypes with MiXCR, one entry per CDR3 protein. The table lists around 450,000 distinct CDR3 sequences, less than 20% of them singletons, with 13% to 15% in the top ten. The sample taken for sequencing was blood. These receptors originate from a woman between 18 and 30 years old with Graves' hyperthyroidism. Each CDR3 is given with its conserved first and last residue. Each record gives: V gene, J gene, CDR3 protein.

>TRBV5-1|TRBJ2-7
CASRKRDDTSYEQYF
>TRBV4-2|TRBJ2-7
CASSQDLSGSSYEQYF
>TRBV7-2|TRBJ2-5
CASSLVRGPLQETQYF
>TRBV6-1|TRBJ1-4
CASRIDTFDEKLFF
>TRBV20-1|TRBJ2-4
CSARDPRPMGSIIQYF
>TRBV2|TRBJ1-5
CASTKEGSRNQPQHF
>TRBV7-6|TRBJ2-5
CASSLVAGGQEAQYF
>TRBV10-3|TRBJ2-7
CAISEDSLEMRGSYEQYF
>TRBV12-3/TRBV12-4|TRBJ1-1
CASSLDAGRAFF
>TRBV6-5|TRBJ1-4
CASSYRRANEKLFF
>TRBV4-3|TRBJ1-1
CASSQEQWNTEAFF
>TRBV15|TRBJ2-1
CATSRDPSNEQFF
>TRBV12-3/TRBV12-4|TRBJ2-7
CASSPEAGRSYEQYF
>TRBV2|TRBJ2-7
CASNRQGGYEQYF
>TRBV11-2|TRBJ2-5
CASSLTYRGTGGETQYF
>TRBV20-1|TRBJ1-5
CSAYDRERISRGYSNQPQHF
>TRBV20-1|TRBJ1-5
CSASGTANNQPQHF
>TRBV29-1|TRBJ2-5
CSVERGAQETQHF
>TRBV19|TRBJ2-5
CASSMGTVETQYF
>TRBV6-2/TRBV6-3|TRBJ1-5
CASSYPGRSNQPQHF
>TRBV5-6|TRBJ2-5
CASSLAEGYQETQYF
>TRBV7-8|TRBJ1-1
CASSPAGRTEAFF
>TRBV5-6|TRBJ1-5
CASSRLYSNQPQHF
>TRBV29-1|TRBJ2-5
CSGGTGGKETQYF
>TRBV7-9|TRBJ1-2
CAGSLDWASPSGYTF
>TRBV19|TRBJ2-3
CANPTPPTDTQYF
>TRBV27|TRBJ2-7
CASSSDGTPLGEQYF
>TRBV19|TRBJ2-3
CATKGLKITDTQYF
>TRBV11-2|TRBJ2-3
CASSPSDGTSTDTQYF
>TRBV3-1|TRBJ2-1
CASSQENRLAGAGEQFF
>TRBV20-1|TRBJ1-1
CSASLERLQEAFF
>TRBV2|TRBJ2-2
CASSAGSRSGELFF
>TRBV6-1|TRBJ2-1
CASSKETSGRDEQFF
>TRBV2|TRBJ1-6
CASQGGTTNSPLHF
>TRBV7-3|TRBJ2-3
CASSSGTSGGAATDTQYF
>TRBV6-5|TRBJ1-1
CASSYEQGAGTEAFF
>TRBV29-1|TRBJ1-1
CSVRSRGWAFF
>TRBV5-1|TRBJ1-4
CASSFGGPANEKLFF
>TRBV28|TRBJ1-3
CASSAQGSGNTIYF
>TRBV20-1|TRBJ1-2
CSARDTGTAYGYTF
>TRBV24-1|TRBJ2-7
CATSESGWPYEQYF
>TRBV12-3/TRBV12-4|TRBJ2-4
CASTSPQGGNIQYF
>TRBV20-1|TRBJ2-6
CSAIKGASGANVLTF
>TRBV6-1|TRBJ1-1
CASTRQANTEAFF
>TRBV7-2|TRBJ1-2
CASSSDRGPNGYTF
>TRBV27|TRBJ1-1
CASSFIGVAGPNTEAFF